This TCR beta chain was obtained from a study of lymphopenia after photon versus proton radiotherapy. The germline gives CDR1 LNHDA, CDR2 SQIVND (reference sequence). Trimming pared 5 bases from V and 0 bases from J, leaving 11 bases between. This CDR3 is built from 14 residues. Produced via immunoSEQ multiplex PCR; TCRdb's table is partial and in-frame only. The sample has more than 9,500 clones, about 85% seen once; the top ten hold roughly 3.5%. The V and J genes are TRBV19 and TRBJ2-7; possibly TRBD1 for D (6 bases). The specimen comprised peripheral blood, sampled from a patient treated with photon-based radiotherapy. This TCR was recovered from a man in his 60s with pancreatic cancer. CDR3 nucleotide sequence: TGTGCCAGTAGTTCTCCGGGACACTCCTACGAGCAGTACTTC. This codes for CASSSPGHSYEQYF.